This record covers a single T cell receptor (beta chain). The sample belongs to a study of blood T cell repertoires in COVID-19. The V end was cut by 2 bases, the J end by 7 bases, with 16 bases between. The germline V gene has CDR1 SGHRS and CDR2 YFSETQ. The CDR3 is 14 residues long. The table came from immunoSEQ multiplex PCR; TCRdb's copy has only in-frame clones and leaves some out. Of over 250,000 clones listed, over 75% are singletons. This TCR was sampled from a woman aged 50 to 60 with acute or convalescent COVID-19. Sequencing was performed on peripheral blood. V usage is TRBV5-1 and J usage is TRBJ2-7, with D maybe TRBD1 (5 bases). The CDR3 reads CASSFTGPLGEQYF. The CDR3 nucleotides are TGCGCCAGCAGCTTTACAGGACCCCTAGGGGAGCAGTACTTC.